This is a list of T cell receptor beta chains from one sample in a study of breast tumors, draining lymph nodes, adjacent tissues. One entry per CDR3 protein results from TCRdb running MiXCR on the multiplex PCR reads. The data hold 85,000 to 130,000 distinct CDR3 sequences, with approximately 28% observed a single time. Sample: axillary lymph node tissue. Receptors originate from a female donor with breast cancer. Some clones in this sample may be carry-over from other donors' samples. The CDR3 runs from the conserved cysteine through the conserved F or W. A D gene is named only where the DNA matches it firmly. Not every row has a clone size; where given, it reads once, few, many or a size class.

V gene: TRBV10-3; J gene: TRBJ2-2; D gene: .; clone size: many; CDR3 protein: CAIRSNRVNTGELFF; CDR3 DNA: TGTGCCATCAGGAGCAACAGAGTAAACACCGGGGAGCTGTTTTTT
V gene: TRBV6-5; J gene: TRBJ1-6; D gene: TRBD1; clone size: .; CDR3 protein: CASSYFGTGTRSPLHF; CDR3 DNA: TGTGCCAGCAGTTACTTCGGGACAGGGACCCGCTCACCCCTCCACTTT
V gene: TRBV4-3; J gene: TRBJ2-3; D gene: TRBD2; clone size: many; CDR3 protein: CASSRGLATDTQYF; CDR3 DNA: TGCGCCAGCAGCCGGGGACTAGCGACAGATACGCAGTATTTT
V gene: TRBV2; J gene: TRBJ2-5; D gene: .; clone size: .; CDR3 protein: CASSVIKRETQYF; CDR3 DNA: TGTGCCAGCAGTGTGATAAAGCGAGAGACCCAGTACTTC
V gene: TRBV9; J gene: TRBJ2-5; D gene: .; clone size: medium-sized; CDR3 protein: CASSGNQETQYF; CDR3 DNA: TGTGCCAGCAGCGGAAACCAAGAGACCCAGTACTTC
V gene: TRBV20-1; J gene: TRBJ2-3; D gene: TRBD1; clone size: many; CDR3 protein: CSASIPGQGTDTQYF; CDR3 DNA: TGCAGTGCTAGTATCCCGGGACAGGGGACAGATACGCAGTATTTT
V gene: TRBV24-1; J gene: TRBJ1-2; D gene: .; clone size: once; CDR3 protein: CATSDFYVNYGYTF; CDR3 DNA: TGTGCCACCAGTGATTTCTACGTAAACTATGGCTACACCTTC
V gene: TRBV6-1; J gene: TRBJ1-3; D gene: .; clone size: many; CDR3 protein: CASTPGGHGNTIYF; CDR3 DNA: TGTGCCAGCACCCCGGGGGGACACGGAAACACCATATATTTT
V gene: TRBV19; J gene: TRBJ1-5; D gene: .; clone size: many; CDR3 protein: CASSMREGSISNQPQHF; CDR3 DNA: TGTGCCAGTAGTATGCGGGAGGGATCCATTAGCAATCAGCCCCAGCATTTT
V gene: TRBV20-1; J gene: TRBJ1-4; D gene: TRBD1; clone size: .; CDR3 protein: CSARAFGTGLEKLFF; CDR3 DNA: TGCAGTGCTAGGGCGTTCGGGACAGGGCTGGAAAAACTGTTTTTT
V gene: TRBV29-1; J gene: TRBJ2-5; D gene: .; clone size: once; CDR3 protein: CSASGVSGGETQYF; CDR3 DNA: TGCAGCGCCTCAGGGGTAAGCGGAGGGGAGACCCAGTACTTC
V gene: TRBV5-1; J gene: TRBJ2-7; D gene: .; clone size: many; CDR3 protein: CASIQGYEQYF; CDR3 DNA: TGCGCCAGCATACAGGGCTACGAGCAGTACTTC
V gene: TRBV2; J gene: TRBJ2-3; D gene: .; clone size: once; CDR3 protein: CASSYPGTQYF; CDR3 DNA: TGTGCCAGCAGCTACCCCGGCACGCAGTATTTT
V gene: TRBV2; J gene: TRBJ1-5; D gene: .; clone size: .; CDR3 protein: CASSGGVNQPQHF; CDR3 DNA: TGTGCCAGCAGTGGAGGGGTCAATCAGCCCCAGCATTTT
V gene: TRBV2; J gene: TRBJ2-1; D gene: .; clone size: many; CDR3 protein: CASSRLARGVEQFF; CDR3 DNA: TGTGCCAGCAGCCGGCTGGCTAGGGGAGTTGAGCAGTTCTTC
V gene: TRBV11-2; J gene: TRBJ2-4; D gene: TRBD1; clone size: .; CDR3 protein: CANSLVFGTGGSKNIQYF; CDR3 DNA: TGTGCCAACAGCTTAGTTTTTGGGACAGGGGGATCCAAAAACATTCAGTACTTC
V gene: TRBV10-1; J gene: TRBJ2-5; D gene: TRBD1; clone size: few; CDR3 protein: CASSESSGTGTETQYF; CDR3 DNA: TGCGCCAGCAGTGAGTCTTCCGGGACAGGCACAGAGACCCAGTACTTC
V gene: TRBV2; J gene: TRBJ1-3; D gene: TRBD1; clone size: many; CDR3 protein: CASSLDRGTGNTIYF; CDR3 DNA: TGTGCCAGCAGCCTGGACAGGGGGACTGGAAACACCATATATTTT
V gene: TRBV5-8; J gene: TRBJ2-5; D gene: .; clone size: once; CDR3 protein: CANNPKETQCF; CDR3 DNA: TGTGCCAACAACCCAAAAGAGACCCAGTGCTTC
V gene: TRBV19; J gene: TRBJ2-7; D gene: .; clone size: many; CDR3 protein: CASSITGTTYEQYF; CDR3 DNA: TGTGCCAGTAGTATAACGGGGACCACCTACGAGCAGTACTTC
V gene: TRBV2; J gene: TRBJ2-3; D gene: TRBD2; clone size: many; CDR3 protein: CASRGTSGKRAYF; CDR3 DNA: TGTGCCAGCAGAGGGACTAGCGGGAAGCGGGCGTATTTT
V gene: TRBV6-1; J gene: TRBJ2-1; D gene: .; clone size: many; CDR3 protein: CASSAKAIRNEQFF; CDR3 DNA: TGTGCCAGCAGCGCCAAGGCGATAAGGAATGAGCAGTTCTTC
V gene: TRBV7-2; J gene: TRBJ2-3; D gene: .; clone size: .; CDR3 protein: CASSSTYISTDTQYF; CDR3 DNA: TGTGCCAGCAGCTCTACCTACATTAGCACAGATACGCAGTATTTT
V gene: TRBV7-9; J gene: TRBJ2-2; D gene: TRBD2; clone size: .; CDR3 protein: CAGSLLAGGLAELSF; CDR3 DNA: TGTGCCGGCAGCCTTCTAGCGGGGGGGCTAGCGGAGCTGTCTTTT
V gene: TRBV6-5; J gene: TRBJ2-7; D gene: .; clone size: many; CDR3 protein: CASSDLATSYEQYF; CDR3 DNA: TGTGCCAGCAGTGACCTAGCCACCTCCTACGAGCAGTACTTC
V gene: TRBV10-2; J gene: TRBJ1-5; D gene: .; clone size: .; CDR3 protein: CASSYGGGNQPQHF; CDR3 DNA: TGCGCCAGCAGCTACGGGGGCGGCAATCAGCCCCAGCATTTT
V gene: TRBV24-1; J gene: TRBJ2-7; D gene: TRBD1; clone size: .; CDR3 protein: CATSDSKGARLYEQYF; CDR3 DNA: TGTGCCACCAGTGATTCCAAGGGGGCTCGTCTGTACGAGCAGTACTTC
V gene: TRBV29-1; J gene: TRBJ2-1; D gene: .; clone size: many; CDR3 protein: CSVEWTNPPGIF; CDR3 DNA: TGCAGCGTTGAATGGACTAACCCCCCGGGGATCTTC
V gene: TRBV20-1; J gene: TRBJ2-5; D gene: .; clone size: many; CDR3 protein: CSARGGGTQETQYF; CDR3 DNA: TGCAGTGCTAGAGGTGGTGGCACGCAAGAGACCCAGTACTTC
V gene: TRBV6-1; J gene: TRBJ1-1; D gene: .; clone size: few; CDR3 protein: CASSGGGGTEAFF; CDR3 DNA: TGTGCCAGCAGCGGTGGGGGAGGAACTGAAGCTTTCTTT
V gene: TRBV5-1; J gene: TRBJ2-3; D gene: TRBD2; clone size: .; CDR3 protein: CASSLSAGGMTDTQDF; CDR3 DNA: TGCGCCAGCAGCTTGTCCGCGGGAGGGATGACAGATACGCAGGATTTT
V gene: TRBV30; J gene: TRBJ1-1; D gene: TRBD1; clone size: .; CDR3 protein: CAWSVPDRGNTEAFF; CDR3 DNA: TGTGCCTGGAGTGTACCCGACAGGGGGAACACTGAAGCTTTCTTT
V gene: TRBV28; J gene: TRBJ2-7; D gene: .; clone size: many; CDR3 protein: CATAPPGHAYEQYF; CDR3 DNA: TGTGCCACCGCCCCCCCGGGCCACGCCTACGAGCAGTACTTC
V gene: TRBV28; J gene: TRBJ1-2; D gene: .; clone size: many; CDR3 protein: CASSSTHYGYTF; CDR3 DNA: TGTGCCAGCAGTTCCACCCACTATGGCTACACCTTC
V gene: TRBV5-1; J gene: TRBJ2-5; D gene: .; clone size: many; CDR3 protein: CASSFGSKETQYF; CDR3 DNA: TGCGCCAGCAGCTTTGGCAGTAAGGAGACCCAGTACTTC
V gene: TRBV9; J gene: TRBJ2-3; D gene: TRBD2; clone size: .; CDR3 protein: CASSVAVAGVADTQYF; CDR3 DNA: TGTGCCAGCAGCGTAGCAGTAGCGGGAGTTGCAGATACGCAGTATTTT
V gene: TRBV7-9; J gene: TRBJ1-2; D gene: TRBD1; clone size: many; CDR3 protein: CASSVRQGAYYGYPF; CDR3 DNA: TGTGCCAGCAGCGTCAGACAGGGGGCTTACTATGGCTACCCCTTC